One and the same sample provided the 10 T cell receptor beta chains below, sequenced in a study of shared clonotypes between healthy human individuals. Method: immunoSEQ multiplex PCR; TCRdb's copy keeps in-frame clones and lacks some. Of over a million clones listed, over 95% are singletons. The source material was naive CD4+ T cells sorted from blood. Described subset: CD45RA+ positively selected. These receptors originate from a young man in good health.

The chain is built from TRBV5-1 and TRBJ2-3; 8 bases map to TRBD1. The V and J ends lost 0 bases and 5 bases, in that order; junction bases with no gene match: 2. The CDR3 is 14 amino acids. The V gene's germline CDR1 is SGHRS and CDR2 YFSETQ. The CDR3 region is CASSLARGQDTQYF. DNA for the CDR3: TGCGCCAGCAGCTTGGCCAGGGGGCAAGATACGCAGTATTTT.

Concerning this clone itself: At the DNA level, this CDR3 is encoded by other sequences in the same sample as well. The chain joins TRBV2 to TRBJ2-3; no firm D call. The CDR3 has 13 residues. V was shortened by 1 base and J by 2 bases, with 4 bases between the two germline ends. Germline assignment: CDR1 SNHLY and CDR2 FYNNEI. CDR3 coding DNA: TGTGCCAGCAGTGAAGATTACACAGATACGCAGTATTTT. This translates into CASSEDYTDTQYF.

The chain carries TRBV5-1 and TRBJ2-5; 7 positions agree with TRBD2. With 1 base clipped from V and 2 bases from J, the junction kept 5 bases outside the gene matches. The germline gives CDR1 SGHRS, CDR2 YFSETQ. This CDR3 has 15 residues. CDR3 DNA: TGCGCCAGCAGCTTGTCGACTAGCAGGCAAGAGACCCAGTACTTC. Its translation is CASSLSTSRQETQYF.

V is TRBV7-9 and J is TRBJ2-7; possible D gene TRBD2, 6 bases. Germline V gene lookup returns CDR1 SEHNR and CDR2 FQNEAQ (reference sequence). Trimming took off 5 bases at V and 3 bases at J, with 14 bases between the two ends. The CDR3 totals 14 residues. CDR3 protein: CASSRGESDYEQYF. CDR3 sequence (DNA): TGTGCCAGCAGCCGCGGGGAGTCGGACTACGAGCAGTACTTC.

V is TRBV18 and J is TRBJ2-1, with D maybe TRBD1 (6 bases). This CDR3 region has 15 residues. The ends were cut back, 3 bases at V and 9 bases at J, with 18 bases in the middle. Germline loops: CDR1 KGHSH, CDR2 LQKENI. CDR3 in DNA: TGTGCCAGCTCACCTTCTGAGGCAGGGGCGGTTGAGCAGTTCTTC. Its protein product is CASSPSEAGAVEQFF.

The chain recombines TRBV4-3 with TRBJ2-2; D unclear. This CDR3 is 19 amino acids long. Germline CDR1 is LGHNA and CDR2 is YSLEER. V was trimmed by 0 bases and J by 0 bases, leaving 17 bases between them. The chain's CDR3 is CASSQDPVRRFANTGELFF. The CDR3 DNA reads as TGCGCCAGCAGCCAAGATCCGGTCAGAAGATTCGCGAACACCGGGGAGCTGTTTTTT.

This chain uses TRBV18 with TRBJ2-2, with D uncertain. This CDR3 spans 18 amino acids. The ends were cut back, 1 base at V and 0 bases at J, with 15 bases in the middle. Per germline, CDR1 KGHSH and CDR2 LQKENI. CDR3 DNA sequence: TGTGCCAGCTCACCACTTAGCCTCTCCCGCCCGAACACCGGGGAGCTGTTTTTT. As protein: CASSPLSLSRPNTGELFF. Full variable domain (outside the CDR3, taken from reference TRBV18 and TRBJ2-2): NAGVMQNPRHLVRRRGQEARLRCSPMKGHSHVYWYRQLPEEGLKFMVYLQKENIIDESGMPKERFSAEFPKEGPSILRIQQVVRGDSAAYFCASSPLSLSRPNTGELFFGEGSRLTVL.

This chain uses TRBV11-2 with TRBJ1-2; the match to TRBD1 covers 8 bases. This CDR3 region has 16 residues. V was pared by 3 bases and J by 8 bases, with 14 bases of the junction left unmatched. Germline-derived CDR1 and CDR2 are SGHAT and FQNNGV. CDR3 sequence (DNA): TGTGCCAGCAGCTTCCTGACAGGGGTCATGAGGACGGGCTACACCTTC. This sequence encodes CASSFLTGVMRTGYTF.

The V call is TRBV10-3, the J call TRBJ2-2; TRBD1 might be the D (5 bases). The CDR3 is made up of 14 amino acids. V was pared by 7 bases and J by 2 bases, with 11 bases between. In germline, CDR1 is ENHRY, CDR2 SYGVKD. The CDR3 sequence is CAIKTDSNTGELFF. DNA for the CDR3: TGTGCCATCAAGACAGATTCCAACACCGGGGAGCTGTTTTTT.

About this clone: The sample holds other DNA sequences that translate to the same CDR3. For the CDR3, the DNA is TGTGCCAGCAGCTTAGTTGGTACCGGGGAGCTGTTTTTT. It translates to CASSLVGTGELFF. The chain uses TRBV5-4 and TRBJ2-2; no firm D call. Germline assignment: CDR1 SGHNT and CDR2 YYREEE (reference sequence). There are 13 residues in the CDR3. Trimming pared 2 bases from V and 5 bases from J, leaving 7 bases between. The full variable domain, completed using reference TRBV5-4 and TRBJ2-2, is ETGVTQSPTHLIKTRGQQVTLRCSSQSGHNTVSWYQQALGQGPQFIFQYYREEENGRGNFPPRFSGLQFPNYSSELNVNALELDDSALYLCASSLVGTGELFFGEGSRLTVL.